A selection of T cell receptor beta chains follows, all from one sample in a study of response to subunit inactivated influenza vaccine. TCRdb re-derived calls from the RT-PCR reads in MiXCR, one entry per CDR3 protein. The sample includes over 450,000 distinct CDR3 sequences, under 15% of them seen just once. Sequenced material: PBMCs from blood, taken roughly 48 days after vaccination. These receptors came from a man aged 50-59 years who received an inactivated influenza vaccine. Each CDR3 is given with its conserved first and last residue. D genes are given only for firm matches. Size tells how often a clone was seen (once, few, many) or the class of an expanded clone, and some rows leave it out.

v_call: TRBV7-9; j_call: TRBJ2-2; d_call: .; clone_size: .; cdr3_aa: CASSLGNRLSGELFF; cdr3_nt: TGTGCCAGCAGCTTAGGAAACAGGTTGTCCGGGGAGCTGTTTTTT
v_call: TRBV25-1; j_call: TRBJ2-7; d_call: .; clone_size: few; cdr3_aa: CASEVRGKSYEQYF; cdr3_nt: TGTGCCAGCGAGGTACGAGGCAAATCCTACGAGCAGTACTTC
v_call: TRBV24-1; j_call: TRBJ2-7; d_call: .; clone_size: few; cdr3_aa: CATSPSDGLEQYF; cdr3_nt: TGTGCCACCAGTCCTAGTGATGGACTCGAGCAGTACTTC
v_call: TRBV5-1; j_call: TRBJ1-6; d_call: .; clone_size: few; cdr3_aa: CASSLRSRTSNSYNSPLHF; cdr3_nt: TGCGCCAGCAGCTTACGATCGCGTACTTCCAACTCCTATAATTCACCCCTCCACTTT
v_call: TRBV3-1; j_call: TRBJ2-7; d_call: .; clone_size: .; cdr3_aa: CASSPFPGAREQYF; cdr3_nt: TGTGCCAGCAGCCCTTTCCCCGGGGCTAGGGAGCAGTACTTC
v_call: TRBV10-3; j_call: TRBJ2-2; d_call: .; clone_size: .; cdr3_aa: CAISVGNTGELFF; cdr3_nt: TGTGCCATCAGTGTAGGGAACACCGGGGAGCTGTTTTTT
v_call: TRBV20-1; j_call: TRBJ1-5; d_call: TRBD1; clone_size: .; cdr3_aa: CSARVADRAHNQPQHF; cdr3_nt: TGCAGTGCTAGAGTCGCAGACAGGGCCCACAATCAGCCCCAGCATTTT
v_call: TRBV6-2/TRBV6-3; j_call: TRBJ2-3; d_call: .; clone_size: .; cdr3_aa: CASSHDGTDTQYF; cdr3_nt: TGTGCCAGCAGCCACGACGGCACAGATACGCAGTATTTT
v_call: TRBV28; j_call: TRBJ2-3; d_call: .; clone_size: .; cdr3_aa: CASSLYQEIDTQYF; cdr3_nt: TGTGCCAGCAGTCTTTATCAAGAAATAGATACGCAGTATTTT
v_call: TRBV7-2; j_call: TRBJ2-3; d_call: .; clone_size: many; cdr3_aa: CASSFRSHTDTQYF; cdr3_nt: TGTGCCAGCAGCTTCCGGTCTCACACAGATACGCAGTATTTT
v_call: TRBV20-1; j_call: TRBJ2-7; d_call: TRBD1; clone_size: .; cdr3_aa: CSALGTGADEQYF; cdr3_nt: TGCAGTGCTCTCGGGACAGGGGCCGACGAGCAGTACTTC
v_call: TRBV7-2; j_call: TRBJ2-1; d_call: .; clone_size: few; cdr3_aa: CASSLEVGRQFF; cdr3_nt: TGTGCCAGCAGCTTAGAGGTCGGCAGACAGTTCTTC
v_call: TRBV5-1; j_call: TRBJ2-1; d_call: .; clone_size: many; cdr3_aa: CASSLESRIEQFF; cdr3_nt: TGCGCCAGCAGCTTGGAGTCTCGCATTGAGCAGTTCTTC
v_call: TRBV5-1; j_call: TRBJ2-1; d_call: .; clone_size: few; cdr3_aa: CASSPGLGGAWYEQFF; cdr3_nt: TGCGCCAGCAGCCCCGGCCTGGGGGGCGCTTGGTATGAGCAGTTCTTC
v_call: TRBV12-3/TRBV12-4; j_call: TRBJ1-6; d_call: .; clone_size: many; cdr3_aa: CASSGGLPNSPLHF; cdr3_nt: TGTGCCAGCAGTGGCGGACTGCCCAATTCACCCCTCCACTTT
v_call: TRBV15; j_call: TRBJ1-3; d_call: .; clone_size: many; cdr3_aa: CATSRDRVKGNTIYF; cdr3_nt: TGTGCCACCAGCAGAGACAGGGTGAAAGGAAACACCATATATTTT
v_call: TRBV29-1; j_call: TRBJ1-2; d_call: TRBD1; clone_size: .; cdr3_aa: CSVRQGDYGYTF; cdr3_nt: TGCAGCGTTCGACAGGGTGACTATGGCTACACCTTC
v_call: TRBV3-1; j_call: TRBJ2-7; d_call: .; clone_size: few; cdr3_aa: CASSQVQGSEQYF; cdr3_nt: TGTGCCAGCAGCCAAGTCCAGGGGTCCGAGCAGTACTTC
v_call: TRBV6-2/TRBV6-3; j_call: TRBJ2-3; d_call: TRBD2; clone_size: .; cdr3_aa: CASSKMGLAGGLTQYF; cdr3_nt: TGTGCCAGCAGCAAGATGGGACTAGCGGGAGGACTTACGCAGTATTTT
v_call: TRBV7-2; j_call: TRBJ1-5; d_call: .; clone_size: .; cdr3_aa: CASSLGPPRPQHF; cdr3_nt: TGTGCCAGCAGCTTAGGCCCCCCACGGCCCCAGCATTTT
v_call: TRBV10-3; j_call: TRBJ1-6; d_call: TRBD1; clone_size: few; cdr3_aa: CAISADRAGGNSPLHF; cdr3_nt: TGTGCCATCAGTGCGGACAGGGCGGGGGGGAATTCACCCCTCCACTTT
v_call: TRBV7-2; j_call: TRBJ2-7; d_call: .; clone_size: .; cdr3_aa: CASSYRAESSYEQYF; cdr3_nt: TGTGCCAGCAGCTACAGGGCCGAGAGCTCCTACGAGCAGTACTTC
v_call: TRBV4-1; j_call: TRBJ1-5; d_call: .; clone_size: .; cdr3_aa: CASSQDWRSNQPQHF; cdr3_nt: TGCGCCAGCAGCCAAGATTGGAGGAGCAATCAGCCCCAGCATTTT
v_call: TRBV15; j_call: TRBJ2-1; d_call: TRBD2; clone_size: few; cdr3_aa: CATSRPRLAGSYNEQFF; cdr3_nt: TGTGCCACCAGCAGACCGAGACTAGCGGGATCCTACAATGAGCAGTTCTTC
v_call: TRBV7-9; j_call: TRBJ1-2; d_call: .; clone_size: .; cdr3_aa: CASSLEGRYGYTF; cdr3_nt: TGTGCCAGCAGCTTGGAGGGGAGGTATGGCTACACCTTC
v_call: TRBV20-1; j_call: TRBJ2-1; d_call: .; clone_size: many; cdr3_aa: CSAPRGSPHNEQFF; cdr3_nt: TGCAGTGCTCCTAGGGGGAGTCCCCACAATGAGCAGTTCTTC
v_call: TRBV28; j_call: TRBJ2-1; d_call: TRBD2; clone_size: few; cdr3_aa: CASSSLAGGTYNEQFF; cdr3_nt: TGTGCCAGCAGTTCCTTAGCGGGAGGTACATACAATGAGCAGTTCTTC
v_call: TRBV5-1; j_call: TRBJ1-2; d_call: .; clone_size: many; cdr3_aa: CASSLTGFYGYTF; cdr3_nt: TGCGCCAGCAGCCTAACAGGGTTCTATGGCTACACCTTC
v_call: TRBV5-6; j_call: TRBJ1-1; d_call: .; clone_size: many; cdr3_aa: CASSLSRRLNTEAFF; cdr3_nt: TGTGCCAGCAGCTTGTCACGACGGCTTAACACTGAAGCTTTCTTT
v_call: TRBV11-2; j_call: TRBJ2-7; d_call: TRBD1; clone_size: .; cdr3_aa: CASSFWTGGYEQYF; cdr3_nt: TGTGCCAGCAGCTTTTGGACAGGGGGCTACGAGCAGTACTTC
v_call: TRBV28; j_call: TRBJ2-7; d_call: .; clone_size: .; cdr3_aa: CASSFDRRGSYEQYF; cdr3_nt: TGTGCCAGCAGTTTCGACAGACGGGGCTCCTACGAGCAGTACTTC
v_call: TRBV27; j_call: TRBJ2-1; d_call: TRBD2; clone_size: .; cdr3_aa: CASSLSGRSGNEQFF; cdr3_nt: TGTGCCAGCAGTTTAAGCGGGAGATCTGGCAATGAGCAGTTCTTC
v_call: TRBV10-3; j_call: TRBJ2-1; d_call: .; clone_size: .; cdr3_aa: CAISDGGVSYNEQFF; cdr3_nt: TGTGCCATCAGTGACGGCGGGGTCTCCTACAATGAGCAGTTCTTC
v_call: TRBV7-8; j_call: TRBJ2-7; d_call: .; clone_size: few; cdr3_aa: CASSLVVTNYEQYF; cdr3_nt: TGTGCCAGCAGCTTAGTGGTCACCAACTACGAGCAGTACTTC
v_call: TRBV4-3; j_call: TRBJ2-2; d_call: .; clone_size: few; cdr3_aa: CASSQDSSSAGELFF; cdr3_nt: TGCGCCAGCAGCCAAGATAGTTCCAGTGCCGGGGAGCTGTTTTTT
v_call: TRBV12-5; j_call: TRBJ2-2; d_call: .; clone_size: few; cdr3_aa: CASGLVLGANTGELFF; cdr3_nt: TGTGCTAGTGGTTTGGTTTTGGGGGCGAACACCGGGGAGCTGTTTTTT
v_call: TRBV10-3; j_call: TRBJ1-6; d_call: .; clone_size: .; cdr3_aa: CAITSGKEPLHF; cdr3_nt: TGTGCCATCACATCGGGCAAGGAACCCCTCCACTTT
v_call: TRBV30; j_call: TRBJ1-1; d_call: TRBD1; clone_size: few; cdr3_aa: CAWTSTGGPNTEAFF; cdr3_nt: TGTGCCTGGACCTCAACAGGGGGCCCAAACACTGAAGCTTTCTTT
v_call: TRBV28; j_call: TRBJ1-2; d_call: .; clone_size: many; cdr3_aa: CASSFRAGRGYTF; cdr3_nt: TGTGCCAGCAGTTTCCGGGCAGGTCGAGGCTACACCTTC
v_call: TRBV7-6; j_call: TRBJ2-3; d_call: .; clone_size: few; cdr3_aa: CASSLATENTDTQYF; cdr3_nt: TGTGCCAGCAGCTTAGCTACGGAGAACACAGATACGCAGTATTTT
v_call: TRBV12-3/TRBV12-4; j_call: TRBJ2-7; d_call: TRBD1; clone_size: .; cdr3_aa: CASSLGQDFSPYF; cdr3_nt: TGTGCCAGCAGTTTGGGACAGGATTTCTCTCCGTACTTC
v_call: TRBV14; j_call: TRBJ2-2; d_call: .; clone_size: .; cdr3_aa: CASSRGGSTGDLFF; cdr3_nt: TGTGCCAGCAGCCGGGGCGGCAGCACCGGGGATCTGTTTTTT